The 30 T cell receptor beta chains below come from one sample, sequenced in a study of T cells in Graves' hyperthyroidism and ophthalmopathy. There were TCR beta CDR3 regions amplified from RNA transcripts. The HTBI set primed first-round TCR CDR3 RT-PCR. TCRdb analysed the multiplex PCR reads with MiXCR anew, one entry per CDR3 protein. The sample has nearly 600,000 distinct CDR3 sequences, more than 13% seen once. Sequencing input: blood. The receptors stem from a woman aged 18-29 years with Graves' ophthalmopathy.

This clonotype occurred many times. The V gene is TRBV6-2 or TRBV6-3, the J gene TRBJ2-7; 7 bases line up with TRBD2. The CDR3 extends over 13 amino acids. Germline CDR1 and CDR2: MNHEY and SVGEGT. V lost 5 bases to trimming and J lost 5 bases; unmatched junction nucleotides: 6. In DNA form, the CDR3 reads TGTGCCAGCAGTCCCCTCCTAGCGGACGAGCAGTACTTC. Translating gives CASSPLLADEQYF.

The chain uses TRBV29-1 and TRBJ2-5; weak D call: TRBD1 (5 bases). V was trimmed by 4 bases and J by 5 bases, leaving 8 bases between them. The CDR3 runs 11 residues. Germline loops: CDR1 SQVTM, CDR2 ANQGSEA. CDR3 protein: CSVGRGETQYF. For the CDR3, the DNA is TGCAGCGTTGGTAGGGGCGAGACCCAGTACTTC.

The chain combines TRBV14 with TRBJ1-1; 8 bases agree with TRBD1. This CDR3 comprises 14 residues. V shed 6 bases, J shed 4 bases, and the junction held 7 bases outside the gene matches. The germline gives CDR1 SGHDN, CDR2 FVKESK. CDR3 residues: CASRRQGITTEAFF. In DNA form, the CDR3 reads TGTGCCAGCAGACGACAGGGGATCACCACTGAAGCTTTCTTT.

The chain joins TRBV10-3 to TRBJ1-2; D gene ambiguous. The CDR3 sequence is 11 residues long. Per the germline V gene, CDR1 is ENHRY and CDR2 is SYGVKD. V lost 8 bases, J lost 6 bases, and 10 bases lay in between. CDR3 residues: CAIWAPNGYTF. DNA for the CDR3: TGTGCCATCTGGGCACCGAATGGCTACACCTTC.

This clonotype turned up a few times. This chain connects TRBV19 to TRBJ2-3, with TRBD2 identical over 8 bases. V gave up 3 bases and J gave up 2 bases; unmatched junction bases: 7. This CDR3 is built from 16 residues. Germline V gives CDR1 LNHDA, CDR2 SQIVND (reference sequence). The CDR3 loop reads CASSISGGRNTDTQYF. The CDR3 nucleotides are TGTGCCAGTAGTATCAGTGGCGGGAGGAACACAGATACGCAGTATTTT.

This rearrangement joins TRBV27 to TRBJ2-3, with TRBD2 identical over 12 bases. With V trimmed by 5 bases and J by 10 bases, 7 bases remained unmatched. The germline CDR1 and CDR2 sequences are MNHEY and SMNVEV (reference sequence). This CDR3 spans 14 amino acids. CDR3 sequence (DNA): TGTGCCAGCAGTCTGAGACTAGCGGGAGCTTCGCAGTATTTT. It yields the protein CASSLRLAGASQYF.

This clonotype was detected many times. This sequence joins TRBV12-3 or TRBV12-4 and TRBJ1-3, with a tentative D call TRBD1 (6 bases). This CDR3 region has 16 residues. V was shortened by 3 bases and J by 0 bases, with 12 bases between the two germline ends. CDR3 DNA: TGTGCCAGCAGTTTCCGGGACACCAACTCTGGAAACACCATATATTTT. Protein product: CASSFRDTNSGNTIYF.

This clonotype was found many times. This sequence joins TRBV9 and TRBJ1-5, with D possibly matching TRBD1 (6 bases). The germline V gene encodes CDR1 SGDLS and CDR2 YYNGEE. V lost 6 bases, J lost 2 bases, and 21 bases lay in between. This CDR3 contains 17 residues. For the CDR3, the DNA is TGTGCCAGCACCGGCCCTCCAGGGGAAGTCTGCAATCAGCCCCAGCATTTT. Residues: CASTGPPGEVCNQPQHF.

This clonotype was seen at least ten times. This sequence joins TRBV7-8 and TRBJ2-7; D unresolved. V lost 0 bases, J lost 0 bases, and 6 bases lay in between. The CDR3 consists of 14 residues. CDR1 is SGHVS, CDR2 FQNEAQ, per germline. CDR3 sequence: CASSLARSSYEQYF. The CDR3, as DNA: TGTGCCAGCAGCTTAGCACGGAGCTCCTACGAGCAGTACTTC.

This chain uses TRBV7-6 with TRBJ1-1; weak D call: TRBD1 (5 bases). The germline V gene encodes CDR1 SGHVS and CDR2 FNYEAQ. V dropped 1 base and J dropped 1 base, with 13 bases sitting between them. The CDR3 covers 16 residues. The CDR3: CASSLGGGGENTEAFF. The CDR3 DNA reads as TGTGCCAGCAGCTTAGGAGGCGGAGGGGAGAACACTGAAGCTTTCTTT.

At least ten counts were recorded for this clonotype. The rearrangement links TRBV5-8 to TRBJ1-2, with D possibly being TRBD1 (5 bases). Trimming pared 4 bases from V and 1 base from J, leaving 14 bases between. The CDR3 extends over 15 amino acids. Germline assignment: CDR1 SGHTS and CDR2 YDEGEE. CDR3 amino acids: CASSGGTVGNYGYTF. The CDR3 region has the DNA TGTGCCAGCAGCGGGGGGACCGTTGGTAACTATGGCTACACCTTC.

The chain couples TRBV27 to TRBJ2-5; D is possibly TRBD2 (5 bases). The ends were cut back, 6 bases at V and 1 base at J, with 9 bases in the middle. This CDR3 region has 13 residues. Per the germline V gene, CDR1 is MNHEY and CDR2 is SMNVEV (reference sequence). Here the CDR3 reads CASSDYFQETQYF. The CDR3 nucleotides read TGTGCCAGCAGCGACTATTTCCAAGAGACCCAGTACTTC.

This clonotype was detected ten times or more. One junction end does not reproduce the germline sequence, and a read error may be involved. The gene calls are TRBV6-5 and TRBJ1-5; D is undetermined. This CDR3 region has 14 residues. Per the germline V gene, CDR1 is MNHEY and CDR2 is SVGAGI. CDR3 amino acids: CASSYGSSDQPQHF. In DNA form, the CDR3 reads TGTGCCAGCAGTTACGGGTCTAGCGATCAGCCCCAGCATTTT.

The CDR3 spells CASSQEVGALGNTIYF. The CDR3 nucleotides read TGTGCCAGCAGCCAAGAGGTGGGGGCGTTAGGAAACACCATATATTTT. V usage is TRBV14 and J usage is TRBJ1-3; D perhaps matches TRBD1 (6 bases). This CDR3 spans 16 amino acids. V lost 0 bases and J lost 4, with 13 bases in between. Germline V gives CDR1 SGHDN, CDR2 FVKESK.

The chain links TRBV18 to TRBJ2-1, with D tentatively TRBD2 (6 bases). Trimming cost V 6 bases and J 7 bases, with 13 bases left between them. Germline V gene lookup returns CDR1 KGHSH and CDR2 LQKENI. CDR3 length: 13 amino acids. DNA for the CDR3: TGTGCCAGCTCCCGCGGGACTCCGAATGAGCAGTTCTTC. Amino acid sequence: CASSRGTPNEQFF.

At least ten counts were recorded for this clonotype. V gene TRBV9 combines with J gene TRBJ2-1, with D perhaps being TRBD1 or TRBD2 (5 bases each). The germline CDR1 and CDR2 sequences are SGDLS and YYNGEE. The CDR3 contains 16 residues. V was pared by 0 bases and J by 5 bases, with 15 bases between. The CDR3 region has the DNA TGTGCCAGCAGCGTAGAGGACCTCCGAGGGGACAATGAGCAGTTCTTC. It encodes CASSVEDLRGDNEQFF.

This clonotype was seen at least ten times. This chain joins TRBV11-3 and TRBJ2-5; D gene unclear. Trimming stripped 5 bases from V and 0 bases from J, with 13 bases between. The CDR3 totals 15 residues. Looked up from germline, CDR1 is SGHNT and CDR2 is YENEEA. CDR3 nucleotides: TGTGCCAGCAGCCCTAGGGCGTGGTACCAAGAGACCCAGTACTTC. It encodes CASSPRAWYQETQYF. Together with reference TRBV11-3 and TRBJ2-5, the CDR3 gives the full variable domain: EAGVVQSPRYKIIEKKQPVAFWCNPISGHNTLYWYLQNLGQGPELLIRYENEEAVDDSQLPKDRFSAERLKGVDSTLKIQPAELGDSAVYLCASSPRAWYQETQYFGPGTRLLVL.

This clonotype appeared many times. The chain combines TRBV12-3 or TRBV12-4 with TRBJ2-3; 7 nucleotides agree with TRBD1. CDR3 length: 17 residues. Unmatched junction bases numbered 11, after V lost 5 bases and J lost 0 bases. The CDR3 bases are TGTGCCAGCAGTCCAAGACAGGGTTTGGGAAGCACAGATACGCAGTATTTT. It codes for CASSPRQGLGSTDTQYF.

This clonotype was detected many times. The rearrangement links TRBV3-1 to TRBJ1-2; D is undetermined. Looked up from germline, CDR1 is LGHDT and CDR2 is YNNKEL (reference sequence). The CDR3 runs to 14 residues. Trimming cost V 3 bases and J 0 bases, with 8 bases left between them. Here the CDR3 reads CASSQDRTNYGYTF. The CDR3 coding sequence is TGTGCCAGCAGCCAGGACCGAACTAACTATGGCTACACCTTC. The variable domain in full, with the rest retrieved from reference TRBV3-1 and TRBJ1-2, is DTAVSQTPKYLVTQMGNDKSIKCEQNLGHDTMYWYKQDSKKFLKIMFSYNNKELIINETVPNRFSPKSPDKAHLNLHINSLELGDSAVYFCASSQDRTNYGYTFGSGTRLTVV.

This clonotype has a count of ten or more. V and J are TRBV28 and TRBJ1-4; D is undetermined. The CDR3 sequence is 14 residues long. Germline CDR1 reads MDHEN; CDR2 reads SYDVKM. V was pared by 8 bases and J by 4 bases, with 14 bases between. The CDR3 DNA reads TGTGCCAGCGCATTTCCAGGCAATAATGAAAAACTGTTTTTT. Translation gives CASAFPGNNEKLFF.

The table lists this clonotype with many counts. V is TRBV27 and J is TRBJ2-1, with 9 bases fitting TRBD2. Trimming cost V 6 bases and J 5 bases; bases outside gene matches: 8. The CDR3 is made up of 15 amino acids. Germline loops: CDR1 MNHEY, CDR2 SMNVEV (reference sequence). This CDR3 reads CASRRGLALDNEQFF. DNA of the CDR3: TGTGCCAGCAGACGCGGACTAGCGTTAGACAATGAGCAGTTCTTC.

This clonotype has a count of ten or more. The chain combines TRBV13 with TRBJ1-2, with D tentatively TRBD1 (6 bases). Germline lookup yields CDR1 PRHDT and CDR2 FYEKMQ (reference sequence). The V end lost 2 bases, the J end lost 4 bases, and 14 bases lay between the germline ends. This CDR3 is 15 amino acids long. The CDR3 is CASSLSTDRFYGYTF. The CDR3 coding sequence is TGTGCCAGCAGCTTAAGCACCGACAGGTTCTATGGCTACACCTTC.

This clonotype has at least ten counts. The rearrangement joins TRBV20-1 to TRBJ1-5; a weak D match, TRBD1 (5 bases). Germline lookup yields CDR1 DFQATT and CDR2 SNEGSKA (reference sequence). V was shortened by 3 bases and J by 7 bases, with 16 bases between the two germline ends. The CDR3 loop spans 14 amino acids. In DNA form, the CDR3 reads TGCAGTGCTAGTGAGGTCGGGGGGGAGCAGCCCCAGCATTTT. Residues: CSASEVGGEQPQHF.

The CDR3 DNA reads TGTGCCAGTAGTATTCGACTAGCGGGGTACTCCTACAATGAGCAGTTCTTC. It encodes CASSIRLAGYSYNEQFF. The chain is built from TRBV19 and TRBJ2-1, with 11 bases that match TRBD2. Germline CDR1 LNHDA, CDR2 SQIVND (reference sequence). V trimming: 3 bases; J trimming: 0 bases; junction bases outside the gene matches: 4. This CDR3 has 17 amino acids. Using reference TRBV19 and TRBJ2-1 for the parts outside the CDR3, the full variable domain is DGGITQSPKYLFRKEGQNVTLSCEQNLNHDAMYWYRQDPGQGLRLIYYSQIVNDFQKGDIAEGYSVSREKKESFPLTVTSAQKNPTAFYLCASSIRLAGYSYNEQFFGPGTRLTVL.

In its sample, this clonotype was seen a few times. This chain links TRBV19 with TRBJ2-1, with 7 bases lining up with TRBD1. The CDR3 sequence is 13 residues long. V shed 5 bases, J shed 8 bases, and the junction held 6 bases outside the gene matches. Looked up from germline, CDR1 is LNHDA and CDR2 is SQIVND (reference sequence). In DNA form, the CDR3 reads TGTGCCAGTAGTTCATTCGACAGGGATGAGCAGTTCTTC. Translation: CASSSFDRDEQFF.

This clonotype turned up a few times. The rearrangement uses TRBV30 and TRBJ2-2; 8 bases match TRBD1. V dropped 4 bases and J dropped 2; count of bases not matched to a gene: 0. The CDR3 has 13 amino acids. Germline V gene data show CDR1 as GTSNPN and CDR2 as SVGIG (reference sequence). CDR3 nucleotide sequence: TGTGCCTGGACAGGGGGCAACACCGGGGAGCTGTTTTTT. As protein: CAWTGGNTGELFF.

The chain has TRBV19 and TRBJ2-2; D is uncertain. CDR3 length: 12 amino acids. Germline-derived CDR1 and CDR2 are LNHDA and SQIVND (reference sequence). V gave up 1 base and J gave up 5 bases, with 2 bases separating them. CDR3 sequence reads: CASSIATGELFF. CDR3 nucleotides: TGTGCCAGTAGTATAGCTACCGGGGAGCTGTTTTTT.

This clonotype was picked up many times. The chain couples TRBV20-1 to TRBJ2-5; tentatively, D is TRBD2 (6 bases). The CDR3 runs to 15 residues. Looked up from germline, CDR1 is DFQATT and CDR2 is SNEGSKA (reference sequence). V was shortened by 5 bases and J by 2 bases, with 18 bases between the two germline ends. CDR3 residues: CSALTLAGDQETQYF. The CDR3 nucleotides read TGCAGTGCTTTAACACTAGCAGGAGATCAAGAGACCCAGTACTTC.

The table lists this clonotype with many counts. This chain links TRBV5-8 with TRBJ2-1; D is unclear. Germline V CDR1 and CDR2: SGHTS, YDEGEE. CDR3 length: 13 residues. Trimming removed 1 base at V and 10 bases at J, with 12 bases between. The CDR3 spells CASSLQTGREQFF. The CDR3 DNA reads as TGTGCCAGCAGCTTGCAGACTGGACGGGAGCAGTTCTTC.

This rearrangement joins TRBV12-3 or TRBV12-4 to TRBJ2-7; D gene unclear. V dropped 7 bases and J dropped 6 bases, with 10 bases sitting between them. The length of the CDR3 is 11 residues. The DNA for the CDR3 is TGTGCCAGCACCAAGGGCCCCGAGCAGTACTTC. Encoded protein: CASTKGPEQYF.